One and the same sample provided the 17 T cell receptor beta chains below, sequenced in a study of T cell clonality in common variable immunodeficiency. This table comes from immunoSEQ multiplex PCR, and its TCRdb copy is limited to in-frame clones, with some not included. The sample includes tens of thousands of clones, none of them occurring once. Antigen specificity for these receptors is unknown. Notes on the study in general: Reportedly, TCR beta sequences from common variable immunodeficiency showed fewer deletions and N-nucleotide insertions.

Material for sequencing was peripheral blood mononuclear cells. These receptor sequences come from a human donor with common variable immunodeficiency.

As to this clone: The CDR3 end lies 3 residues beyond the end of the read and is filled in from the germline J gene. The chain has TRBV20-1 and TRBJ2-7, with 8 nucleotides matching TRBD1. V shed 7 bases, J shed 3 bases, and the junction held 8 bases outside the gene matches. Germline V gene data show CDR1 as DFQATT and CDR2 as SNEGSKA (reference sequence). This CDR3 has 13 amino acids. The chain's CDR3 is CSVAGTGGYEQYF. Incomplete CDR3 DNA: TGCAGTGTTGCTGGGACAGGCGGCTACGAG.

Concerning this clone itself: Read coverage stops 3 residues before the CDR3 terminus; the germline J gene supplies the remainder. V usage is TRBV29-1 and J usage is TRBJ2-1, with a weak D call TRBD2 (5 bases). CDR3 size: 15 residues. V shed 6 bases and J shed 6 bases, with 21 bases lying between them. The germline gives CDR1 SQVTM, CDR2 ANQGSEA. CDR3 sequence reads: CSVKPRGTWGNEQFF. The CDR3 bases that were read are TGCAGCGTCAAACCCCGGGGTACCTGGGGCAATGAG.

This clone came up many times. The read gets to within 3 residues of the CDR3 end, and the germline J gene fills in the rest. This chain connects TRBV7-3 to TRBJ2-3, with 13 bases that match TRBD2. The germline V gene has CDR1 SGHTA and CDR2 FQGTGA. The CDR3 contains 18 residues. V was clipped by 2 bases and J by 4 bases; unmatched bases: 9. The CDR3 reads CASSLPMRLAGGADTQYF. The DNA read from the CDR3 is TGTGCCAGCAGCTTACCGATGAGACTAGCGGGGGGAGCAGATACG.

Concerning this clone itself: Read data end 3 residues before the CDR3 end; the end is taken from the germline J gene. The chain carries TRBV10-3 and TRBJ2-5; 8 positions match TRBD1. The CDR3 totals 14 residues. With V trimmed by 3 bases and J by 3 bases, 3 bases remained unmatched. In germline, CDR1 is ENHRY, CDR2 SYGVKD. The sequenced CDR3 bases are TGTGCCATCAGTGATGCGGACAGGGAAGAGACC. This codes for CAISDADREET. The entire CDR3 protein is CAISDADREETQYF.

In this sample, this clone turned up many times. The CDR3 end is not reached by the read, which stops 3 residues before it; the germline J gene fills it in. This rearrangement joins TRBV19 to TRBJ1-1; no reliable D call. V lost 3 bases and J 3 bases, leaving 5 bases between the germline ends. This CDR3 comprises 12 residues. The germline CDR1 and CDR2 sequences are LNHDA and SQIVND (reference sequence). This CDR3 reads CASSIRYTEAFF. The sequenced part of the CDR3 DNA is TGTGCCAGTAGTATTCGTTACACTGAA.

This clone was found many times. From the germline J gene comes the end of the CDR3, since the read stops 3 residues before it. The chain recombines TRBV7-3 with TRBJ1-1; the D gene is possibly TRBD1 (6 bases). Germline CDR1 reads SGHTA; CDR2 reads FQGTGA. Trimming shortened V by 0 bases and J by 7 bases, and 12 bases separated the two germline ends. This CDR3 spans 14 amino acids. The CDR3 here is CASSLTGRGGEAFF. The sequenced CDR3 bases are TGTGCCAGCAGCTTAACAGGCAGGGGAGGTGAA.

As for this clone: The read comes to an end 3 residues before the CDR3 does, leaving the germline J gene to fill in the end. V is TRBV5-1 and J is TRBJ1-1, with TRBD1 as a possible D gene (6 bases). The CDR3 is 15 residues long. Trimming removed 4 bases at V and 5 bases at J, with 18 bases between. Germline V gives CDR1 SGHRS, CDR2 YFSETQ. Incomplete CDR3 DNA: TGCGCCAGCAGCGTAACAGAAACAGGGCGAACTGAA. This translates into CASSVTETGRTE. The entire CDR3 is CASSVTETGRTEAFF. Based on the CDR3 plus reference TRBV5-1 and TRBJ1-1, the full variable domain is KAGVTQTPRYLIKTRGQQVTLSCSPISGHRSVSWYQQTPGQGLQFLFEYFSETQRNKGNFPGRFSGRQFSNSRSEMNVSTLELGDSALYLCASSVTETGRTEAFFGQGTRLTVV.

With respect to this clone: The CDR3 goes on 3 residues after the read ends, and that part is filled in from the germline J gene. The chain couples TRBV30 to TRBJ1-6; 8 bases are a match to TRBD1. This CDR3 is built from 16 residues. Germline values: CDR1 GTSNPN, CDR2 SVGIG (reference sequence). The V gene end was trimmed by 0 bases and the J gene end by 9 bases; junction bases not matched to a gene: 10. CDR3 DNA (partial): TGTGCCTGGAGTGTTTCCGGGACAGGTGGTGGTTCACCC. This codes for CAWSVSGTGGGSP. The whole CDR3 protein reads CAWSVSGTGGGSPLHF.

About this clone itself: The read ends 3 residues before the CDR3 terminus; that terminus is restored from the germline J gene. V is TRBV7-9 and J is TRBJ1-4; the D is unclear. V gave up 5 bases and J gave up 5 bases, with 9 bases separating them. CDR3 length equals 13 residues. Germline CDR1 SEHNR, CDR2 FQNEAQ (reference sequence). The CDR3 protein is CASSRAPNEKLFF. The covered CDR3 bases are TGTGCCAGCAGCCGAGCCCCGAATGAAAAA.

This clone turned up a few times. Read coverage stops 3 residues before the CDR3 terminus; the germline J gene supplies the remainder. The chain couples TRBV6-2 or TRBV6-3 to TRBJ1-1, with D unresolved. Germline CDR1 MNHEY, CDR2 SVGEGT. This CDR3 is built from 14 residues. V was shortened by 6 bases and J by 1 base, with 12 bases between the two germline ends. The covered CDR3 bases are TGTGCCAGCAGCCCCCTCCTTCCGAACACTGAA. Its protein is CASSPLLPNTE. In full, the CDR3 reads CASSPLLPNTEAFF.

This clone was counted ten times or more. The read finishes 3 residues shy of the CDR3 end, and the germline J gene is used to complete it. The chain combines TRBV29-1 with TRBJ1-1, with 7 bases that match TRBD1. This CDR3 is 12 amino acids long. J was trimmed by 5 bases and V by 7 bases; bases with no gene match: 7. Germline V lookup: CDR1 SQVTM, CDR2 ANQGSEA. The sequenced part of the CDR3 DNA is TGCAGCGCTGGGGGACAGAAGACTGAA. Amino acids: CSAGGQKTE. The complete CDR3 protein is CSAGGQKTEAFF.

Note on this clone: The sequenced fragment ends 3 residues before the CDR3 boundary, so the rest is inferred from the germline J gene. J is TRBJ2-1 and V is TRBV5-1; TRBD1 agrees at 9 bases. CDR1 and CDR2 from the germline V gene are SGHRS and YFSETQ. V gave up 4 bases and J gave up 7 bases; unmatched junction bases: 9. The CDR3 consists of 15 residues. The chain's CDR3 is CASSRGTGFGNEQFF. Partial CDR3 DNA: TGCGCCAGCAGCCGTGGGACAGGGTTTGGGAATGAG. Looking up the rest from reference TRBV5-1 and TRBJ2-1 gives the full variable domain: KAGVTQTPRYLIKTRGQQVTLSCSPISGHRSVSWYQQTPGQGLQFLFEYFSETQRNKGNFPGRFSGRQFSNSRSEMNVSTLELGDSALYLCASSRGTGFGNEQFFGPGTRLTVL.

This clone appeared many times. Read sequence stops 3 residues before the CDR3 end, and the germline J gene provides the missing end. The chain joins TRBV7-2 to TRBJ2-5; a possible D gene is TRBD2 (7 bases). This CDR3 is 14 amino acids long. The V gene's germline CDR1 is SGHTA and CDR2 FQGNSA. Trimming shortened V by 1 base and J by 4 bases, and 10 bases separated the two germline ends. The CDR3 sequence: CASSLGGGGETQYF. The sequenced part of the CDR3 DNA is TGTGCCAGCAGCTTAGGGGGAGGGGGAGAGACC. The entire variable domain, with the rest obtained from reference TRBV7-2 and TRBJ2-5, is as follows: GAGVSQSPSNKVTEKGKDVELRCDPISGHTALYWYRQSLGQGLEFLIYFQGNSAPDKSGLPSDRFSAERTGGSVSTLTIQRTQQEDSAVYLCASSLGGGGETQYFGPGTRLLVL.

This clone showed up many times. The read gets to within 3 residues of the CDR3 end, and the germline J gene fills in the rest. The V and J genes are TRBV5-5 and TRBJ2-7, with 11 positions matching TRBD1. Looked up from germline, CDR1 is SGHKS and CDR2 is YYEKEE (reference sequence). The CDR3 has 15 amino acids. V lost 4 bases to trimming and J lost 6 bases; unmatched junction nucleotides: 9. CDR3 sequence: CASSTDRGRLSEQYF. The part of the CDR3 DNA that was read is TGTGCCAGCAGCACGGACAGGGGGCGCCTTTCCGAG. Together with reference TRBV5-5 and TRBJ2-7, the CDR3 gives the full variable domain: DAGVTQSPTHLIKTRGQQVTLRCSPISGHKSVSWYQQVLGQGPQFIFQYYEKEERGRGNFPDRFSARQFPNYSSELNVNALLLGDSALYLCASSTDRGRLSEQYFGPGTRLTVT.

This clone has more than one count but fewer than ten. The read stops 3 residues short of the end of the CDR3; the missing end is completed from the germline J gene. This chain joins TRBV19 and TRBJ1-2, with TRBD1 matching 7 bases. With 5 bases clipped from V and 6 bases from J, the junction kept 9 bases outside the gene matches. Germline CDR1 and CDR2: LNHDA and SQIVND (reference sequence). The CDR3 contains 14 residues. The CDR3 protein is CASSAPTGLHGYTF. The sequenced CDR3 bases are TGTGCCAGTAGTGCGCCGACAGGGCTTCATGGC.

On this clone itself: The read finishes 3 residues shy of the CDR3 end, and the germline J gene is used to complete it. This chain connects TRBV7-6 to TRBJ2-7; 10 nucleotides match TRBD1. V was pared by 5 bases and J by 2 bases, with 6 bases of the junction left unmatched. The CDR3 spans 15 residues. Germline CDR1 and CDR2: SGHVS and FNYEAQ. The part of the CDR3 DNA that was read is TGTGCCAGCAGCGGCTCCGGGACAGGGGCCTACGAG. Translation: CASSGSGTGAYE. The whole CDR3 sequence is CASSGSGTGAYEQYF.

As to this clone: Sequencing ends 3 residues short of the CDR3 end; the germline J gene provides the rest. This chain joins TRBV20-1 and TRBJ1-5, with D perhaps TRBD1 (5 bases). V was clipped by 4 bases and J by 1 base, with 14 bases between them. The CDR3 is 15 amino acids. CDR1 is DFQATT, CDR2 SNEGSKA, per germline (reference sequence). CDR3 sequence: CSAKSRVDSNQPQHF. The CDR3 bases that were read are TGCAGTGCTAAGTCCAGGGTTGACAGCAATCAGCCC.